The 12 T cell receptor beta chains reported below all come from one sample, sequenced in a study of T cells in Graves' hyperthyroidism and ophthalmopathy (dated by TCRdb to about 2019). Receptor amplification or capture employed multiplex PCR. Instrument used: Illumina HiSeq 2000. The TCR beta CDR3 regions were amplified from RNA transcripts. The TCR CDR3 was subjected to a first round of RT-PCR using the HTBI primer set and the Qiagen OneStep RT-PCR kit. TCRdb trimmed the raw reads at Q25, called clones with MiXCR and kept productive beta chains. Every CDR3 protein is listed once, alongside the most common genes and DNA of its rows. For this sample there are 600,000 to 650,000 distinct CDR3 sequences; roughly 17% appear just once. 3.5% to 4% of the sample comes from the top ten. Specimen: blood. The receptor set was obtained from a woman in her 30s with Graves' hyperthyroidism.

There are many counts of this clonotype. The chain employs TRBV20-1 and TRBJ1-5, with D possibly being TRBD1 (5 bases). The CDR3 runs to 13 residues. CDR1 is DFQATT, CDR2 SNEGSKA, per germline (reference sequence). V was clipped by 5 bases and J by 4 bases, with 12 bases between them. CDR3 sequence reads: CSASDRGNQPQHF. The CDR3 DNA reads TGCAGTGCTTCTGACCGGGGGAATCAGCCCCAGCATTTT.

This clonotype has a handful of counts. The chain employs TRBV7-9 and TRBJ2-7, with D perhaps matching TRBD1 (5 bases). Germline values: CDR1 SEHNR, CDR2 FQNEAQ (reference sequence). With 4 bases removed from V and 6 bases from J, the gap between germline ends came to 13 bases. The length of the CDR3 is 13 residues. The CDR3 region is CASSSTSTVEQYF. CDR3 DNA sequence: TGTGCCAGCAGCTCCACCTCGACAGTCGAGCAGTACTTC.

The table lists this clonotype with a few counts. This CDR3 reads CASSLDRGQRGYTF. The CDR3 coding sequence is TGTGCCAGCAGTTTGGACAGGGGGCAGCGCGGCTACACCTTC. The chain employs TRBV12-3 or TRBV12-4 and TRBJ1-2; the match to TRBD1 covers 11 bases. The length of the CDR3 is 14 residues. Unmatched junction bases numbered 5, after V lost 3 bases and J lost 8 bases.

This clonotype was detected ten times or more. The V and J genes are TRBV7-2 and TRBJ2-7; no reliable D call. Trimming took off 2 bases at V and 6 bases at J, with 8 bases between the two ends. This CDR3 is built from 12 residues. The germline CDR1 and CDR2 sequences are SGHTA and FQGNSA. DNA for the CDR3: TGTGCCAGCAGCTTATCGCCTTCCGAGCAGTACTTC. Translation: CASSLSPSEQYF.

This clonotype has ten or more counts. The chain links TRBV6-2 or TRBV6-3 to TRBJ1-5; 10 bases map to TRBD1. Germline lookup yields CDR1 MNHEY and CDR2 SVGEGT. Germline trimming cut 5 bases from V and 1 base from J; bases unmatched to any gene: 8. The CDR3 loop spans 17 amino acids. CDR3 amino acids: CASSPGQGKFSNQPQHF. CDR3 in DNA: TGTGCCAGCAGTCCGGGACAGGGGAAATTCAGCAATCAGCCCCAGCATTTT.

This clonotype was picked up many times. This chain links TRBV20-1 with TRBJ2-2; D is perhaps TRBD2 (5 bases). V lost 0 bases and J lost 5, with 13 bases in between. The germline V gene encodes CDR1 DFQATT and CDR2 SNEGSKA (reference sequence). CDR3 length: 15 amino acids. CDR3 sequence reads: CSARDKVRGTGELFF. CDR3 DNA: TGCAGTGCTAGAGATAAGGTCCGGGGAACCGGGGAGCTGTTTTTT.

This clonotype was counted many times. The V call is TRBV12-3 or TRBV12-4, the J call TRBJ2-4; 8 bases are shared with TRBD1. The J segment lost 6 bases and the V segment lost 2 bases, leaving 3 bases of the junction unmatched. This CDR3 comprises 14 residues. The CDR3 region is CASSLTQGANIQYF. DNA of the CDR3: TGTGCCAGCAGTTTAACCCAGGGGGCAAACATTCAGTACTTC.

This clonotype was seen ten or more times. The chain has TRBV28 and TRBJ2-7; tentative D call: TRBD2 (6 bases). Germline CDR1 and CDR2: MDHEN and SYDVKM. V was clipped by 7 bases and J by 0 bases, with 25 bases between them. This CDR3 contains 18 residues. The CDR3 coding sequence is TGTGCCAGCAATTCCCGCCGGGACTCTTCCAGACGCTCCTACGAGCAGTACTTC. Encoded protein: CASNSRRDSSRRSYEQYF.

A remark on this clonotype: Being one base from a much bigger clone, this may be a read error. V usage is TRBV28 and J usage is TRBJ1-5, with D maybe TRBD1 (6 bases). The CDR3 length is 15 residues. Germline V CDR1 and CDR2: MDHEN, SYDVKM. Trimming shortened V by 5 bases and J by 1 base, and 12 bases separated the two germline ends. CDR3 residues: CASSPDSGSNQPQHF. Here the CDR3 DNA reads TGTGCCAGCAGTCCGGACAGCGGGAGCAATCAGCCCCAGCATTTT.

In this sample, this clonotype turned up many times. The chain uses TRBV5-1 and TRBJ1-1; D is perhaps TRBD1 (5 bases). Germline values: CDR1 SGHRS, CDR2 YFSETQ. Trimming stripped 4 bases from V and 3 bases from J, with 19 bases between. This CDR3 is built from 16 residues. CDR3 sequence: CASSLLTAGADTEAFF. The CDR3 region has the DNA TGCGCCAGCAGCCTCCTGACGGCCGGGGCGGACACTGAAGCTTTCTTT.

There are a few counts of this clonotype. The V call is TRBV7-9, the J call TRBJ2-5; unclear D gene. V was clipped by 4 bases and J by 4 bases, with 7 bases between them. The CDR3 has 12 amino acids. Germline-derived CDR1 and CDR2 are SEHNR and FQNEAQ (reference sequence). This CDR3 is CASSYNRETQYF. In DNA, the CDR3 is TGTGCCAGCAGCTATAACAGAGAGACCCAGTACTTC.

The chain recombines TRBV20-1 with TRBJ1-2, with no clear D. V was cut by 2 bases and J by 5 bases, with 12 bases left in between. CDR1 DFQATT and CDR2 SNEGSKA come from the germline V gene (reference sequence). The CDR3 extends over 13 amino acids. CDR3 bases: TGCAGTGCTAGACGAAGCCAGACATATGGCTACACCTTC. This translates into CSARRSQTYGYTF.